A selection of T cell receptor beta chains follows, all from one sample in a study of T-cell reconstitution after alpha-beta-depleted transplantation in children. TCRdb called the PCR reads again in MiXCR, with one record for every CDR3 protein. This sample has hundreds of thousands of distinct CDR3 sequences, with around 7.3% found just once. This specimen consisted of peripheral blood, obtained 360 days after TCRalphabeta/CD19-depleted stem cell transplant. These receptors all come from a female patient aged 2 to 10 who had a stem cell transplant for Fanconi anemia, so the T cells may come from the graft donor. Both conserved end residues are part of each CDR3. Each record gives: J gene, clone size, D gene, V gene, CDR3 length, CDR3 DNA, CDR3 protein. A D gene is named only where the DNA matches it firmly. Rows give clone size only sometimes, using once, few, many, or a class for an expanded clone.

J gene: TRBJ1-2; clone size: many; D gene: .; V gene: TRBV12-3/TRBV12-4; CDR3 length: 15; CDR3 DNA: TGTGCCAGCAGTCCGCGCCCCGGACACGACTATGGCTACACCTTC; CDR3 protein: CASSPRPGHDYGYTF
J gene: TRBJ2-2; clone size: many; D gene: .; V gene: TRBV13; CDR3 length: 15; CDR3 DNA: TGTGCCAGCAGCTTCGGTAGACAGAACACCGGGGAGCTGTTTTTT; CDR3 protein: CASSFGRQNTGELFF
J gene: TRBJ2-7; clone size: few; D gene: TRBD2; V gene: TRBV6-1; CDR3 length: 18; CDR3 DNA: TGTGCCAGCAGTGAAGCGCTAATTTTGCTAGCGGGGGGCTACGAGCAGTACTTC; CDR3 protein: CASSEALILLAGGYEQYF
J gene: TRBJ2-6; clone size: .; D gene: .; V gene: TRBV6-5; CDR3 length: 16; CDR3 DNA: TGTGCCAGCAGTTACGGAGGGACCTCTGGGGCCAACGTCCTGACTTTC; CDR3 protein: CASSYGGTSGANVLTF
J gene: TRBJ2-1; clone size: many; D gene: .; V gene: TRBV4-3; CDR3 length: 14; CDR3 DNA: TGCGCCAGCAGCCAAGTGAGGACTTACAATGAGCAGTTCTTC; CDR3 protein: CASSQVRTYNEQFF
J gene: TRBJ1-2; clone size: many; D gene: TRBD1; V gene: TRBV12-3/TRBV12-4; CDR3 length: 15; CDR3 DNA: TGTGCCAGCAGTTCCACCGGGACAGGGAGGACTGGCTACACCTTC; CDR3 protein: CASSSTGTGRTGYTF
J gene: TRBJ1-5; clone size: few; D gene: .; V gene: TRBV6-1; CDR3 length: 15; CDR3 DNA: TGTGCCAGCAGTGTTACCGGGACGAGCAATCAGCCCCAGCATTTT; CDR3 protein: CASSVTGTSNQPQHF
J gene: TRBJ1-1; clone size: .; D gene: TRBD1; V gene: TRBV5-1; CDR3 length: 12; CDR3 DNA: TGCGCCAGCACAGGGGGTGGAACTGAAGCTTTCTTT; CDR3 protein: CASTGGGTEAFF
J gene: TRBJ2-5; clone size: many; D gene: TRBD2; V gene: TRBV28; CDR3 length: 15; CDR3 DNA: TGTGCCAGCAGTTTATACGGGGGGGTGTGGAAAACCCAGTACTTC; CDR3 protein: CASSLYGGVWKTQYF
J gene: TRBJ1-1; clone size: many; D gene: .; V gene: TRBV5-1; CDR3 length: 14; CDR3 DNA: TGCGCCAGCAGCTTGGGCACGGTCGGCACTGAAGCTTTCTTT; CDR3 protein: CASSLGTVGTEAFF
J gene: TRBJ2-1; clone size: few; D gene: .; V gene: TRBV20-1; CDR3 length: 15; CDR3 DNA: TGCAGTGCTAAACCGACTTTGGGGCACCCGGACAAGCAGTTCTTC; CDR3 protein: CSAKPTLGHPDKQFF
J gene: TRBJ1-1; clone size: many; D gene: .; V gene: TRBV16; CDR3 length: 14; CDR3 DNA: TGTGCCAGCAGCCAATGGGGTTCGAACACTGAAGCTTTCTTT; CDR3 protein: CASSQWGSNTEAFF
J gene: TRBJ2-3; clone size: .; D gene: TRBD1; V gene: TRBV4-1; CDR3 length: 16; CDR3 DNA: TGCGCCAGCAGCTTCGGGACAGAGCTCCGCACAGATACGCAGTATTTT; CDR3 protein: CASSFGTELRTDTQYF
J gene: TRBJ2-1; clone size: many; D gene: .; V gene: TRBV5-1; CDR3 length: 16; CDR3 DNA: TGCGCCAGGGGACCAAAAACAGGGAACAAATACAATGAGCAGTTCTTC; CDR3 protein: CARGPKTGNKYNEQFF
J gene: TRBJ2-1; clone size: few; D gene: .; V gene: TRBV30; CDR3 length: 11; CDR3 DNA: TGTGCCTGGAGTGTCTACAATGAGCAGTTCTTC; CDR3 protein: CAWSVYNEQFF
J gene: TRBJ2-3; clone size: few; D gene: .; V gene: TRBV30; CDR3 length: 11; CDR3 DNA: TGTGCCTGGGGGAACGGCGATACGCAGTATTTT; CDR3 protein: CAWGNGDTQYF
J gene: TRBJ1-1; clone size: many; D gene: .; V gene: TRBV11-2; CDR3 length: 13; CDR3 DNA: TGTGCCAGCAGCTTAGGGGGACTGACTGAAGCTTTCTTT; CDR3 protein: CASSLGGLTEAFF
J gene: TRBJ2-3; clone size: few; D gene: .; V gene: TRBV10-1; CDR3 length: 14; CDR3 DNA: TGCGCCAGCAGTGTCGCGGGATACACAGATACGCAGTATTTT; CDR3 protein: CASSVAGYTDTQYF
J gene: TRBJ2-3; clone size: .; D gene: .; V gene: TRBV4-2; CDR3 length: 16; CDR3 DNA: TGTGCCAGCAGCCCATCAAGGGGTGGGAGCACAGATACGCAGTATTTT; CDR3 protein: CASSPSRGGSTDTQYF
J gene: TRBJ2-5; clone size: few; D gene: .; V gene: TRBV20-1; CDR3 length: 14; CDR3 DNA: TGCAGTGCTAGAAGGGATTCGGCGGGGGAGACCCAGTACTTC; CDR3 protein: CSARRDSAGETQYF
J gene: TRBJ1-4; clone size: .; D gene: TRBD1; V gene: TRBV5-1; CDR3 length: 14; CDR3 DNA: TGCGCCAGCAGCCCGGGACAGACTAATGAAAAACTGTTTTTT; CDR3 protein: CASSPGQTNEKLFF
J gene: TRBJ1-3; clone size: .; D gene: .; V gene: TRBV20-1; CDR3 length: 14; CDR3 DNA: TGCAGTGCTAGAGCCACCCGCTCTGGAAACACCATATATTTT; CDR3 protein: CSARATRSGNTIYF
J gene: TRBJ2-7; clone size: .; D gene: .; V gene: TRBV7-2; CDR3 length: 14; CDR3 DNA: TGTGCCAGCAGCCCCGGCGGGCAACCCTACGAGCAGTACTTC; CDR3 protein: CASSPGGQPYEQYF
J gene: TRBJ2-1; clone size: .; D gene: .; V gene: TRBV5-6; CDR3 length: 15; CDR3 DNA: TGTGCCAGCGGCTCCGAACCCGCATGGTACAATGAGCAGTTCTTC; CDR3 protein: CASGSEPAWYNEQFF
J gene: TRBJ2-7; clone size: .; D gene: TRBD2; V gene: TRBV7-9; CDR3 length: 13; CDR3 DNA: TGTGCCAGCAGCTTAGCGCGGGAGCACGAGCAGTACTTC; CDR3 protein: CASSLAREHEQYF
J gene: TRBJ2-2; clone size: many; D gene: TRBD2; V gene: TRBV5-1; CDR3 length: 15; CDR3 DNA: TGCGCCAGCAGCTTGCCTAGCGGGAGCCCCGGGGAGCTGTTTTTT; CDR3 protein: CASSLPSGSPGELFF
J gene: TRBJ2-3; clone size: .; D gene: .; V gene: TRBV2; CDR3 length: 14; CDR3 DNA: TGTGCCAGCAGGCCGGCCGCTAGCACAGATACGCAGTATTTT; CDR3 protein: CASRPAASTDTQYF
J gene: TRBJ2-5; clone size: few; D gene: TRBD2; V gene: TRBV28; CDR3 length: 14; CDR3 DNA: TGTGCCAGCAGTTTTGCGGGGGGCGCAGAGACCCAGTACTTC; CDR3 protein: CASSFAGGAETQYF
J gene: TRBJ2-1; clone size: many; D gene: .; V gene: TRBV29-1; CDR3 length: 14; CDR3 DNA: TGCAGCGTTGTCGGGCAGGGGATGATCAATGAGCAGTTCTTC; CDR3 protein: CSVVGQGMINEQFF
J gene: TRBJ2-3; clone size: many; D gene: .; V gene: TRBV28; CDR3 length: 14; CDR3 DNA: TGTGCCAGCAGTCGGGACAAGTCGGCCGATACGCAGTATTTT; CDR3 protein: CASSRDKSADTQYF
J gene: TRBJ1-2; clone size: few; D gene: .; V gene: TRBV7-9; CDR3 length: 14; CDR3 DNA: TGTGCCAGCAGCTTAGGCATCTGGGATGGAGGCTACACCTTC; CDR3 protein: CASSLGIWDGGYTF
J gene: TRBJ2-7; clone size: many; D gene: .; V gene: TRBV28; CDR3 length: 16; CDR3 DNA: TGTGCCAGCAGATTTCCAGGGGCCCCAAAACCCTACGAGCAGTACTTC; CDR3 protein: CASRFPGAPKPYEQYF
J gene: TRBJ2-7; clone size: many; D gene: TRBD1; V gene: TRBV7-9; CDR3 length: 14; CDR3 DNA: TGTGCCAGCAGCTTACAGGGGGCTGGCTACGAGCAGTACTTC; CDR3 protein: CASSLQGAGYEQYF
J gene: TRBJ2-7; clone size: .; D gene: .; V gene: TRBV5-5; CDR3 length: 15; CDR3 DNA: TGTGCCAGCAGCTTGGTCGTTTGGGGTGGGCGGGAGCAGTACTTC; CDR3 protein: CASSLVVWGGREQYF
J gene: TRBJ2-1; clone size: .; D gene: .; V gene: TRBV28; CDR3 length: 13; CDR3 DNA: TGTGCCAGCAGTTTTACTATAACTTTAGAGCAGTTCTTC; CDR3 protein: CASSFTITLEQFF
J gene: TRBJ2-2; clone size: many; D gene: .; V gene: TRBV29-1; CDR3 length: 11; CDR3 DNA: TGCAGCGTCTGGAGAGACGGGGAGCTGTTTTTT; CDR3 protein: CSVWRDGELFF
J gene: TRBJ2-1; clone size: many; D gene: TRBD2; V gene: TRBV7-8; CDR3 length: 14; CDR3 DNA: TGTGCCAGCAGTAGCGGGGGTCCCAGGCATGAGCAGTTCTTC; CDR3 protein: CASSSGGPRHEQFF
J gene: TRBJ2-1; clone size: few; D gene: TRBD1; V gene: TRBV11-2; CDR3 length: 16; CDR3 DNA: TGTGCCAGCAGCTTAGTGCCCGGGACAGGATACAATGAGCAGTTCTTC; CDR3 protein: CASSLVPGTGYNEQFF
J gene: TRBJ2-1; clone size: many; D gene: .; V gene: TRBV7-9; CDR3 length: 13; CDR3 DNA: TGTGCCAGCAGCTTAGCGTTGTCCCCGTGGGGGTTCTTC; CDR3 protein: CASSLALSPWGFF
J gene: TRBJ2-7; clone size: .; D gene: TRBD2; V gene: TRBV27; CDR3 length: 14; CDR3 DNA: TGTGCCAGCAAGCGGTCGGGAGGGCCCTACGAGCAGTACTTC; CDR3 protein: CASKRSGGPYEQYF
J gene: TRBJ2-3; clone size: many; D gene: .; V gene: TRBV12-3/TRBV12-4; CDR3 length: 15; CDR3 DNA: TGTGCCAGCAGCCCTACCGGGATTCGGACAGATACGCAGTATTTT; CDR3 protein: CASSPTGIRTDTQYF
J gene: TRBJ1-1; clone size: many; D gene: .; V gene: TRBV7-2; CDR3 length: 14; CDR3 DNA: TGTGCCAGCAGCTTCCAGGACACGAACACTGAAGCTTTCTTT; CDR3 protein: CASSFQDTNTEAFF
J gene: TRBJ1-2; clone size: many; D gene: .; V gene: TRBV5-6; CDR3 length: 15; CDR3 DNA: TGTGCCAGCACCCGCCTCGGGGACTTTAACTATGGCTACACCTTC; CDR3 protein: CASTRLGDFNYGYTF
J gene: TRBJ2-7; clone size: few; D gene: .; V gene: TRBV5-6; CDR3 length: 15; CDR3 DNA: TGTGCCAGCAGCTGCCAGGGGCTTTACCTGAACGAGCAGTACTTC; CDR3 protein: CASSCQGLYLNEQYF
J gene: TRBJ1-1; clone size: many; D gene: .; V gene: TRBV5-1; CDR3 length: 14; CDR3 DNA: TGCGCCAGCAGCTTGGAATCCCCGAACACTGAAGCTTTCTTT; CDR3 protein: CASSLESPNTEAFF
J gene: TRBJ2-7; clone size: few; D gene: .; V gene: TRBV9; CDR3 length: 14; CDR3 DNA: TGTGCCAGCAGCGTAGAAGGGGGAGAATACGAGCAGTACTTC; CDR3 protein: CASSVEGGEYEQYF
J gene: TRBJ2-5; clone size: many; D gene: .; V gene: TRBV12-3/TRBV12-4; CDR3 length: 13; CDR3 DNA: TGTGCCAGCAGTTTGTGGGGGCGAGAGACCCAGTACTTC; CDR3 protein: CASSLWGRETQYF
J gene: TRBJ1-4; clone size: few; D gene: TRBD1; V gene: TRBV28; CDR3 length: 19; CDR3 DNA: TGTGCCAGCAGTCCCAACCCTCGACAGGGGGATTCTGGTAATGAAAAACTGTTTTTT; CDR3 protein: CASSPNPRQGDSGNEKLFF
J gene: TRBJ2-7; clone size: many; D gene: .; V gene: TRBV6-1; CDR3 length: 14; CDR3 DNA: TGTGCCAGCAGTGAAGCGAATCGAGTGTACGAGCAGTACTTC; CDR3 protein: CASSEANRVYEQYF
J gene: TRBJ1-1; clone size: many; D gene: .; V gene: TRBV5-1; CDR3 length: 16; CDR3 DNA: TGCGCCAGCAGCTTATTTCCGGCAGGGGCCGAGACTGAAGCTTTCTTT; CDR3 protein: CASSLFPAGAETEAFF
J gene: TRBJ1-5; clone size: few; D gene: TRBD1; V gene: TRBV3-1; CDR3 length: 14; CDR3 DNA: TGTGCCAGCAGCGAAGAGACAGGGGATCAGCCCCAGCATTTT; CDR3 protein: CASSEETGDQPQHF
J gene: TRBJ1-1; clone size: many; D gene: .; V gene: TRBV6-2/TRBV6-3; CDR3 length: 13; CDR3 DNA: TGTGCCAGCGGACGAACAGGGAACACTGAAGCTTTCTTT; CDR3 protein: CASGRTGNTEAFF
J gene: TRBJ2-7; clone size: many; D gene: .; V gene: TRBV5-1; CDR3 length: 13; CDR3 DNA: TGCGCCAGCAGCTTGACCACAACCTACGAGCAGTACTTC; CDR3 protein: CASSLTTTYEQYF
J gene: TRBJ2-7; clone size: many; D gene: .; V gene: TRBV6-2/TRBV6-3; CDR3 length: 11; CDR3 DNA: TGTGCCAGCAGTTATCCCTACGAGCAGTACTTC; CDR3 protein: CASSYPYEQYF
J gene: TRBJ1-2; clone size: many; D gene: TRBD1; V gene: TRBV12-3/TRBV12-4; CDR3 length: 13; CDR3 DNA: TGTGCCAGCAGTTCAACCGGGACAGGGTTCTACACCTTC; CDR3 protein: CASSSTGTGFYTF
J gene: TRBJ2-2; clone size: .; D gene: .; V gene: TRBV6-1; CDR3 length: 15; CDR3 DNA: TGTGCCAGCAGCCGCCCAGGCTCCCACACCGGGGAGCTGTTTTTT; CDR3 protein: CASSRPGSHTGELFF
J gene: TRBJ1-6; clone size: many; D gene: .; V gene: TRBV15; CDR3 length: 15; CDR3 DNA: TGTGCCACCAGCAGAGAGGGTATCGATAATTCACCCCTCCACTTT; CDR3 protein: CATSREGIDNSPLHF